Below, 25 T cell receptor beta chains from the same sample are listed, as sequenced in a study of early stage breast cancer tumors. Using immunoSEQ multiplex PCR, the repertoire was profiled, and TCRdb retains in-frame clones only, with some absent. Of around 48,000 clones listed, about 90% are singletons. Sequencing was done on a sample of blood. These receptors all come from a person between 65 and 79 years old with breast cancer.

The V gene is TRBV6-5, the J gene TRBJ2-2, with D uncertain. Germline V CDR1 and CDR2: MNHEY, SVGAGI. Trimming cost V 4 bases and J 1 base, with 10 bases left between them. The CDR3 consists of 15 residues. This chain's CDR3 is CASSSPKKNTGELFF. The CDR3 DNA sequence: TGTGCCAGCAGTTCCCCTAAGAAGAACACCGGGGAGCTGTTTTTT.

The chain employs TRBV6-5 and TRBJ1-2; D call uncertain. V lost 1 base to trimming and J lost 8 bases, with 11 bases between them. The germline V gene has CDR1 MNHEY and CDR2 SVGAGI. The CDR3 totals 13 residues. DNA of the CDR3: TGTGCCAGCAGTTACTTCCATGAGGGCGGCTACACCTTC. Encoded protein: CASSYFHEGGYTF.

The V gene is TRBV30, the J gene TRBJ1-1; 12 nucleotides match TRBD1. V lost 2 bases to trimming and J lost 7 bases; unmatched junction nucleotides: 11. There are 16 residues in the CDR3. The germline gives CDR1 GTSNPN, CDR2 SVGIG (reference sequence). CDR3 residues: CAWSSPGQGAKYEAFF. CDR3 coding DNA: TGTGCCTGGAGTTCTCCGGGACAGGGGGCCAAATATGAAGCTTTCTTT.

This clone was seen just once. The DNA of the CDR3 is TGTGCCAGCTCACTGGCCCAGGGTCTAAGCAATCAGCCCCAGCATTTT. It encodes CASSLAQGLSNQPQHF. The genes are TRBV18 and TRBJ1-5, with D tentatively TRBD1 (5 bases). Trimming left V 4 bases short and J 1 base short, with 14 bases between. Germline V gene data show CDR1 as KGHSH and CDR2 as LQKENI. CDR3 length equals 16 residues.

This clone was observed a single time. The chain uses TRBV6-5 and TRBJ1-6; no clear D gene. V dropped 9 bases and J dropped 6 bases, with 12 bases sitting between them. The CDR3 is made up of 13 amino acids. The germline V gene has CDR1 MNHEY and CDR2 SVGAGI. CDR3 sequence (DNA): TGTGCCAGTACGGAAACAGTTAATTCACCCCTCCACTTT. Its translation: CASTETVNSPLHF.

This clone appeared a single time. V gene TRBV10-2 combines with J gene TRBJ2-7; 9 bases map to TRBD2. Germline V gives CDR1 WSHSY, CDR2 SAAADI. V lost 3 bases to trimming and J lost 5 bases; unmatched junction nucleotides: 14. The CDR3 is made up of 17 amino acids. CDR3 in amino acids: CASSDPPAAGGKDEQYF. The CDR3 DNA reads TGCGCCAGCAGTGATCCCCCTGCTGCGGGAGGGAAGGACGAGCAGTACTTC.

A single count supports this clone. The J gene is TRBJ1-1, the V gene TRBV11-2, with D possibly being TRBD1 (5 bases). Germline CDR1 and CDR2: SGHAT and FQNNGV. This CDR3 has 15 amino acids. Between the trimmed V and J ends, which lost 5 bases and 5 bases, there was a span of 18 bases. This CDR3 is CASSRRAGGSTEAFF. Written as DNA, the CDR3 is TGTGCCAGCAGCCGTAGGGCCGGGGGGTCGACTGAAGCTTTCTTT.

CDR3: CASSHRDGNTIYF. CDR3 sequence (DNA): TGTGCCAGCAGCCACAGGGATGGAAACACCATATATTTT. The V gene is TRBV5-4, the J gene TRBJ1-3; possibly TRBD1 for D (6 bases). Germline-derived CDR1 and CDR2 are SGHNT and YYREEE (reference sequence). This CDR3 comprises 13 residues. The V and J ends lost 4 bases and 3 bases respectively, with 8 bases between them.

V and J are TRBV15 and TRBJ1-1, with D unclear. The CDR3 consists of 15 residues. CDR1 and CDR2 from the germline V gene are LNHNV and YYDKDF (reference sequence). V was cut by 0 bases and J by 1 base, with 9 bases left in between. The CDR3 loop is CATSREMAENTEAFF. The CDR3 bases are TGTGCCACCAGCAGAGAGATGGCGGAGAACACTGAAGCTTTCTTT.

The chain couples TRBV29-1 to TRBJ2-5; tentatively, D is TRBD1 (6 bases). V lost 8 bases, J lost 6 bases, and 16 bases lay in between. The CDR3 is 12 residues long. Looked up from germline, CDR1 is SQVTM and CDR2 is ANQGSEA. Written as DNA, the CDR3 is TGCAGCTCCTTCGAAGGGGGTCAGACCCAGTACTTC. It codes for CSSFEGGQTQYF. Based on the CDR3 plus reference TRBV29-1 and TRBJ2-5, the full variable domain is SAVISQKPSRDICQRGTSLTIQCQVDSQVTMMFWYRQQPGQSLTLIATANQGSEATYESGFVIDKFPISRPNLTFSTLTVSNMSPEDSSIYLCSSFEGGQTQYFGPGTRLLVL.

V and J are TRBV29-1 and TRBJ1-1; the D is unclear. The ends were cut back, 7 bases at V and 1 base at J, with 7 bases in the middle. From germline, CDR1 is SQVTM and CDR2 ANQGSEA. This CDR3 is built from 11 residues. CDR3 DNA: TGCAGCGGGAGGCAGAACACTGAAGCTTTCTTT. This encodes CSGRQNTEAFF.

The CDR3 sequence: CASSLDGYNEQFF. The DNA of the CDR3 is TGTGCCAGCAGCTTAGACGGCTACAATGAGCAGTTCTTC. This chain uses TRBV11-3 with TRBJ2-1; no firm D call. CDR1 SGHNT and CDR2 YENEEA come from the germline V gene. CDR3 length: 13 amino acids. V dropped 0 bases and J dropped 3 bases, with 3 bases sitting between them.

The chain couples TRBV5-1 to TRBJ1-1; D possibly corresponds to TRBD1 (5 bases). The CDR3 loop spans 14 amino acids. Germline loops: CDR1 SGHRS, CDR2 YFSETQ. Trimming removed 2 bases from V and 6 bases from J, with 14 bases in between. DNA for the CDR3: TGCGCCAGCAGCTTACAGGATTTGCTCGCTGAAGCTTTCTTT. It translates to CASSLQDLLAEAFF.

This rearrangement joins TRBV19 to TRBJ1-5; 8 nucleotides match TRBD1. CDR3 size: 17 residues. V lost 3 bases and J lost 0; bases outside the gene matches: 7. From germline, CDR1 is LNHDA and CDR2 SQIVND (reference sequence). CDR3 bases: TGTGCCAGTAGTATTGAAGGGACAGGTCTTAGCAATCAGCCCCAGCATTTT. Protein: CASSIEGTGLSNQPQHF.

This chain uses TRBV5-1 with TRBJ2-7, with 7 bases that match TRBD1. The germline gives CDR1 SGHRS, CDR2 YFSETQ. After removal of 0 bases from V and 6 bases from J, the junction contained 12 bases not matched to a gene. This CDR3 contains 16 residues. Here the CDR3 DNA reads TGCGCCAGCAGCTTGGGGGTAGGGGGCCCCCCTCGCGAGCAGTACTTC. Translation: CASSLGVGGPPREQYF.

Here the CDR3 DNA reads TGCGCCAGCAGCCAAGATATGCGCCAGGGAGGAGGCTACACCTTC. It translates to CASSQDMRQGGGYTF. V and J are TRBV4-1 and TRBJ1-2, with D perhaps matching TRBD1 (5 bases). Trimming removed 0 bases from V and 8 bases from J, with 16 bases in between. The CDR3 is made up of 15 amino acids. CDR1 MGHRA and CDR2 YSYEKL come from the germline V gene.

The V gene is TRBV5-1, the J gene TRBJ2-7; no firm D call. V was cut by 2 bases and J by 1 base, with 7 bases left in between. The CDR3 spans 13 residues. Germline assignment: CDR1 SGHRS and CDR2 YFSETQ. DNA of the CDR3: TGCGCCAGCAGCTTCCGAGATTCCTACGAGCAGTACTTC. Its translation: CASSFRDSYEQYF.

The chain employs TRBV5-4 and TRBJ2-7; 7 bases map to TRBD2. After removal of 3 bases from V and 4 bases from J, the junction contained 7 bases not matched to a gene. The length of the CDR3 is 14 residues. Germline V gene lookup returns CDR1 SGHNT and CDR2 YYREEE (reference sequence). The DNA for the CDR3 is TGTGCCAGCAGCTGGGGTAGCGGGCGGTACGAGCAGTACTTC. This codes for CASSWGSGRYEQYF.

The chain has TRBV28 and TRBJ2-7; the match to TRBD1 covers 8 bases. The length of the CDR3 is 14 residues. Trimming cost V 6 bases and J 12 bases; bases outside gene matches: 16. Looked up from germline, CDR1 is MDHEN and CDR2 is SYDVKM. CDR3 nucleotides: TGTGCCAGCAGAAACGGACAGGGTGGTGCGTGGGTGTACTTC. Translated, it gives CASRNGQGGAWVYF.

This clone appeared once. The J gene is TRBJ1-3, the V gene TRBV9, with D unresolved. V was shortened by 0 bases and J by 3 bases, with 10 bases between the two germline ends. Germline assignment: CDR1 SGDLS and CDR2 YYNGEE. The CDR3 consists of 15 residues. CDR3 sequence: CASSVARSLGNTIYF. The CDR3, as DNA: TGTGCCAGCAGCGTAGCTAGGTCACTTGGAAACACCATATATTTT.

This clone appeared once. The chain joins TRBV19 to TRBJ1-5, with TRBD1 matching over 7 bases. Germline V gene data show CDR1 as LNHDA and CDR2 as SQIVND (reference sequence). V was clipped by 5 bases and J by 1 base; unmatched bases: 5. The CDR3 runs 15 residues. As DNA, the CDR3 is TGTGCCAGTAGTCGAGACAGGGTGAGCAATCAGCCCCAGCATTTT. Amino acids: CASSRDRVSNQPQHF. The full variable domain, rest sourced from reference TRBV19 and TRBJ1-5, is DGGITQSPKYLFRKEGQNVTLSCEQNLNHDAMYWYRQDPGQGLRLIYYSQIVNDFQKGDIAEGYSVSREKKESFPLTVTSAQKNPTAFYLCASSRDRVSNQPQHFGDGTRLSIL.

V gene TRBV4-2 combines with J gene TRBJ1-6, with a possible D match to TRBD1 (5 bases). Between the trimmed V and J ends, which lost 0 bases and 10 bases, there was a span of 19 bases. Germline lookup yields CDR1 LGHNA and CDR2 YNFKEQ. This CDR3 is 17 amino acids long. The CDR3 coding sequence is TGTGCCAGCAGCCAAGAAACGAGCGGGGGTGGTAGCTCACCCCTCCACTTT. This sequence encodes CASSQETSGGGSSPLHF.

The CDR3 sequence is CASSYSLQGSEKLFF. The CDR3 DNA reads TGTGCCAGCAGTTACTCGCTACAGGGATCCGAAAAACTGTTTTTT. The rearrangement links TRBV6-5 to TRBJ1-4; the D gene is possibly TRBD1 (6 bases). V lost 0 bases, J lost 8 bases, and 13 bases lay in between. CDR3 size: 15 residues. Per the germline V gene, CDR1 is MNHEY and CDR2 is SVGAGI.

The genes are TRBV28 and TRBJ2-5, with 11 bases lining up with TRBD2. This CDR3 comprises 17 residues. Looked up from germline, CDR1 is MDHEN and CDR2 is SYDVKM. V lost 6 bases to trimming and J lost 5 bases; unmatched junction nucleotides: 14. CDR3 in DNA: TGTGCCAGCAGCCGCGATAAGACTAGCGGGAAGAAGGAGACCCAGTACTTC. This translates into CASSRDKTSGKKETQYF.

The rearrangement uses TRBV5-4 and TRBJ2-5, with D tentatively TRBD2 (5 bases). V lost 0 bases, J lost 5 bases, and 11 bases lay in between. CDR1 is SGHNT, CDR2 YYREEE, per germline (reference sequence). The CDR3 contains 14 residues. CDR3 sequence (DNA): TGTGCCAGCAGCTTGGATGGAGGCCGGGAGACCCAGTACTTC. As protein: CASSLDGGRETQYF.